The 25 T cell receptor beta chains below all came from one sample that was sequenced in a study of cytomegalovirus exposure and HLA in healthy donors. The PCR ran on 60 Vbeta and 13 Jbeta primers. Profiling relied on immunoSEQ multiplex PCR, and the TCRdb table lists in-frame clones only, not all of them. This sample has roughly 120,000 clones, with roughly 71% found just once. Sample: PBMCs. The source is a woman between 40 and 55 years old in good health and CMV-seropositive.

This clone was counted a few times. The CDR3 sequence: CASGLSRGGPLDGPQHF. CDR3 nucleotides: TGTGCTAGTGGTTTGTCCCGCGGGGGGCCCTTGGACGGGCCCCAGCATTTT. This rearrangement joins TRBV12-5 to TRBJ1-5; a weak D match, TRBD1 (6 bases). Germline CDR1 reads LGHNT; CDR2 reads FRNRAP. Trimming cost V 2 bases and J 9 bases, with 23 bases left between them. The CDR3 covers 17 residues.

V and J are TRBV4-2 and TRBJ2-7, with 8 bases lining up with TRBD2. The CDR3 totals 15 residues. With V trimmed by 1 base and J by 5 bases, 7 bases remained unmatched. The germline CDR1 and CDR2 sequences are LGHNA and YNFKEQ. CDR3 coding DNA: TGTGCCAGCAGCCAAGGGAGAGCGGGAGAGGACGAGCAGTACTTC. This translates into CASSQGRAGEDEQYF.

The chain joins TRBV5-6 to TRBJ1-2, with a possible D match to TRBD1 (6 bases). CDR3 size: 14 residues. The V and J ends lost 4 bases and 7 bases respectively, with 17 bases between them. Germline CDR1 and CDR2: SGHDT and YYEEEE. CDR3 loop: CASSPWGGLIGYTF. The CDR3 DNA follows: TGTGCCAGCAGCCCCTGGGGGGGGCTTATTGGCTACACCTTC.

The gene calls are TRBV13 and TRBJ2-6; tentative D call: TRBD1 (7 bases). V lost 5 bases to trimming and J lost 0 bases, with 17 bases between them. This CDR3 region has 18 residues. CDR1 is PRHDT, CDR2 FYEKMQ, per germline (reference sequence). As DNA, the CDR3 is TGTGCCAGCAGCCCAGGGGGAGGTTTAGGCTCTGGGGCCAACGTCCTGACTTTC. Protein sequence: CASSPGGGLGSGANVLTF.

This chain joins TRBV19 and TRBJ1-5; a possible D gene is TRBD1 (5 bases). This CDR3 has 16 amino acids. From germline, CDR1 is LNHDA and CDR2 SQIVND (reference sequence). V lost 1 base to trimming and J lost 5 bases, with 15 bases between them. The CDR3 DNA sequence: TGTGCCAGTAGTATAGGGAGGGGACGACCTTATCAGCCCCAGCATTTT. It codes for CASSIGRGRPYQPQHF.

The chain links TRBV4-2 to TRBJ2-7; 12 positions match TRBD2. Germline V CDR1 and CDR2: LGHNA, YNFKEQ. V gave up 4 bases and J gave up 11 bases; unmatched junction bases: 12. The CDR3 runs 15 residues. CDR3 region: CASSLTRTSGKGKYF. The DNA of the CDR3 is TGTGCCAGCAGCCTTACGCGGACTAGCGGGAAAGGGAAGTACTTC.

J is TRBJ2-1 and V is TRBV5-6; D possibly corresponds to TRBD2 (5 bases). The CDR3 runs 12 residues. Trimming pared 5 bases from V and 9 bases from J, leaving 12 bases between. Germline CDR1 is SGHDT and CDR2 is YYEEEE. The DNA for the CDR3 is TGTGCCAGCAGAAGTGCCGGGGTTGAGCAGTTCTTC. This encodes CASRSAGVEQFF.

The CDR3 DNA sequence: TGCGCCAGCAGCTTGGGGGGACAGGGTTCCGAGCAGTACTTC. It specifies CASSLGGQGSEQYF. This chain links TRBV5-1 with TRBJ2-7, with 9 bases aligning to TRBD1. V shed 0 bases and J 6 bases; nucleotides not matched to a gene: 4. Germline V gene data show CDR1 as SGHRS and CDR2 as YFSETQ. The CDR3 runs to 14 residues.

This clone was detected only once. CDR3 protein: CASNSGGFGANVLTF. As DNA, the CDR3 is TGTGCCAGCAACTCAGGGGGGTTTGGGGCCAACGTCCTGACTTTC. The chain recombines TRBV6-5 with TRBJ2-6, with D maybe TRBD1 (7 bases). V lost 7 bases and J lost 3, with 13 bases in between. CDR1 is MNHEY and CDR2 is SVGAGI in the germline V gene. This CDR3 has 15 residues.

The sample holds a few counts of this clone. This rearrangement joins TRBV30 to TRBJ1-4; D ambiguous. The V gene's germline CDR1 is GTSNPN and CDR2 SVGIG (reference sequence). V lost 0 bases, J lost 3 bases, and 11 bases lay in between. This CDR3 is 15 amino acids long. CDR3 region: CAWSVQRRANEKLFF. CDR3 sequence (DNA): TGTGCCTGGAGTGTACAGCGGCGGGCTAATGAAAAACTGTTTTTT.

The chain recombines TRBV7-9 with TRBJ1-2; 9 nucleotides agree with TRBD1. From germline, CDR1 is SEHNR and CDR2 FQNEAQ (reference sequence). Trimming cost V 5 bases and J 2 bases; bases outside gene matches: 6. The CDR3 spans 15 residues. CDR3 sequence: CASSEGQGLNYGYTF. DNA of the CDR3: TGTGCCAGCAGCGAAGGACAGGGGTTGAACTATGGCTACACCTTC.

This clone appeared a few times. Other DNA sequences from this sample encode an identical CDR3 as well. This chain joins TRBV5-1 and TRBJ2-4; perhaps TRBD1 as D (6 bases). Trimming removed 6 bases from V and 5 bases from J, with 15 bases in between. The CDR3 is 14 residues long. Germline V lookup: CDR1 SGHRS, CDR2 YFSETQ. CDR3 in amino acids: CASTFSGAQNIQYF. As DNA, the CDR3 is TGCGCCAGCACCTTCTCAGGGGCCCAAAACATTCAGTACTTC.

V usage is TRBV30 and J usage is TRBJ1-2; TRBD1 is a possible D gene (6 bases). From germline, CDR1 is GTSNPN and CDR2 SVGIG (reference sequence). This CDR3 has 16 residues. V lost 1 base, J lost 8 bases, and 23 bases lay in between. The DNA of the CDR3 is TGTGCCTGGAGTGGGACACGAACAGGGAAGCCTCACGGCTACACCTTC. This translates into CAWSGTRTGKPHGYTF.

The chain combines TRBV5-6 with TRBJ2-7, with TRBD1 matching over 11 bases. V dropped 3 bases and J dropped 3; count of bases not matched to a gene: 8. Germline-derived CDR1 and CDR2 are SGHDT and YYEEEE. CDR3 length: 16 amino acids. The CDR3 nucleotides read TGTGCCAGCAGCTCACTGGACAGGGGGCCACTCTACGAGCAGTACTTC. It codes for CASSSLDRGPLYEQYF.

This clone was observed once. The gene calls are TRBV4-3 and TRBJ1-1; D perhaps matches TRBD1 (5 bases). The length of the CDR3 is 15 residues. The V gene lost 1 base and the J gene lost 1 base, with 10 bases spanning the gap. Germline lookup yields CDR1 LGHNA and CDR2 YSLEER. The CDR3 region is CASSQAVGGNTEAFF. The CDR3 bases are TGCGCCAGCAGCCAAGCAGTCGGGGGGAACACTGAAGCTTTCTTT.

The chain is built from TRBV29-1 and TRBJ2-7, with D possibly TRBD1 on 5 matching bases. Germline lookup yields CDR1 SQVTM and CDR2 ANQGSEA. V was trimmed by 2 bases and J by 4 bases, leaving 15 bases between them. This CDR3 spans 14 amino acids. Here the CDR3 reads CSVEKGRGLYEQYF. In nucleotides, the CDR3 is TGCAGCGTTGAAAAGGGAAGGGGTCTATACGAGCAGTACTTC.

The chain is built from TRBV30 and TRBJ1-2; 8 positions match TRBD1. The ends lost 2 bases at V and 4 bases at J; junction bases unmatched: 15. CDR1 GTSNPN and CDR2 SVGIG come from the germline V gene (reference sequence). This CDR3 spans 17 amino acids. DNA of the CDR3: TGTGCCTGGAGTACCTACCTAGGACAGGGTTCAAGCTATGGCTACACCTTC. This gives the protein CAWSTYLGQGSSYGYTF.

The chain links TRBV19 to TRBJ2-1, with D hard to call. Between the trimmed V and J ends, which lost 5 bases and 3 bases, there was a span of 2 bases. The germline V gene encodes CDR1 LNHDA and CDR2 SQIVND (reference sequence). The CDR3 is 11 amino acids. The CDR3 bases are TGTGCCAGTAGTTACTACAATGAGCAGTTCTTC. Residues: CASSYYNEQFF.

The genes are TRBV27 and TRBJ2-1, with D possibly matching TRBD2 (6 bases). The V end was cut by 3 bases, the J end by 4 bases, with 19 bases between. Germline V gene lookup returns CDR1 MNHEY and CDR2 SMNVEV (reference sequence). The CDR3 extends over 17 amino acids. The CDR3 bases are TGTGCCAGCAGTTTGGGCGGGGTCGAGGGCATATACAATGAGCAGTTCTTC. Translated: CASSLGGVEGIYNEQFF.

J is TRBJ1-5 and V is TRBV6-5; perhaps TRBD1 as D (5 bases). Trimming left V 6 bases short and J 6 bases short, with 12 bases between. This CDR3 has 13 residues. Germline CDR1 reads MNHEY; CDR2 reads SVGAGI. CDR3 residues: CASRPQGSQPQHF. The CDR3 DNA follows: TGTGCCAGCAGGCCGCAGGGTAGTCAGCCCCAGCATTTT.

The chain is built from TRBV7-6 and TRBJ2-7; 14 positions match TRBD2. This CDR3 region has 18 residues. From germline, CDR1 is SGHVS and CDR2 FNYEAQ. Germline trimming cut 2 bases from V and 0 bases from J; bases unmatched to any gene: 6. The CDR3 DNA reads TGTGCCAGCAGCTTAACACCGGGACTAGCGGGGGTCTCCTACGAGCAGTACTTC. As protein: CASSLTPGLAGVSYEQYF.

This sequence joins TRBV7-9 and TRBJ1-1; TRBD1 is a possible D gene (6 bases). With 5 bases removed from V and 2 bases from J, the gap between germline ends came to 15 bases. Germline lookup yields CDR1 SEHNR and CDR2 FQNEAQ (reference sequence). The CDR3 is 15 amino acids. The CDR3 DNA is TGTGCCAGCAGCCCCCCCGGGGGGACAAACACTGAAGCTTTCTTT. Translation: CASSPPGGTNTEAFF. Full variable domain (missing parts from reference TRBV7-9 and TRBJ1-1): DTGVSQNPRHKITKRGQNVTFRCDPISEHNRLYWYRQTLGQGPEFLTYFQNEAQLEKSRLLSDRFSAERPKGSFSTLEIQRTEQGDSAMYLCASSPPGGTNTEAFFGQGTRLTVV.

This clone occurred a few times. The chain carries TRBV6-5 and TRBJ1-5; D remains ambiguous. Germline loops: CDR1 MNHEY, CDR2 SVGAGI. The CDR3 totals 14 residues. Between the trimmed V and J ends, which lost 0 bases and 10 bases, there was a span of 13 bases. CDR3 sequence (DNA): TGTGCCAGCAGTTACTCAAGGCTTAGCATACCCCAGCATTTT. Translation gives CASSYSRLSIPQHF.

The rearrangement uses TRBV28 and TRBJ1-1; D gene uncertain. Trimming left V 10 bases short and J 4 bases short, with 10 bases between. This CDR3 is 11 amino acids long. Germline CDR1 is MDHEN and CDR2 is SYDVKM. This CDR3 reads CATFGSTEAFF. The CDR3, as DNA: TGTGCCACATTCGGGAGCACTGAAGCTTTCTTT.

J is TRBJ2-7 and V is TRBV5-4; 8 positions agree with TRBD1. The CDR3 covers 14 residues. Trimming cost V 0 bases and J 2 bases; bases outside gene matches: 1. Germline lookup yields CDR1 SGHNT and CDR2 YYREEE (reference sequence). For the CDR3, the DNA is TGTGCCAGCAGCTTGGAGGGACAGGCCTACGAGCAGTACTTC. This encodes CASSLEGQAYEQYF.